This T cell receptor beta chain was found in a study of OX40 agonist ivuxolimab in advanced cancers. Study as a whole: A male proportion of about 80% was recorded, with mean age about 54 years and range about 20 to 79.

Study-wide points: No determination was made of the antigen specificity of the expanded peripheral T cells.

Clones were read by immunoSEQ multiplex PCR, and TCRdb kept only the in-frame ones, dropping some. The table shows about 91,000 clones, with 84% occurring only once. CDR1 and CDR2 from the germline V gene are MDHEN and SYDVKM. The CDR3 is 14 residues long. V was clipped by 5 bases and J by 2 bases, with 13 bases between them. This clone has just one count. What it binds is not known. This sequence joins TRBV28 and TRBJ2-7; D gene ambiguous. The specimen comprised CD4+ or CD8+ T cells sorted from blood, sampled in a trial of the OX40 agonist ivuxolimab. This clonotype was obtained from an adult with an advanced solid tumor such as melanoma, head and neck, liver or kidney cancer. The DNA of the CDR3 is TGTGCCAGCAGTACCAGTAGTAGCACCTACGAGCAGTACGTC. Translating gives CASSTSSSTYEQYV.